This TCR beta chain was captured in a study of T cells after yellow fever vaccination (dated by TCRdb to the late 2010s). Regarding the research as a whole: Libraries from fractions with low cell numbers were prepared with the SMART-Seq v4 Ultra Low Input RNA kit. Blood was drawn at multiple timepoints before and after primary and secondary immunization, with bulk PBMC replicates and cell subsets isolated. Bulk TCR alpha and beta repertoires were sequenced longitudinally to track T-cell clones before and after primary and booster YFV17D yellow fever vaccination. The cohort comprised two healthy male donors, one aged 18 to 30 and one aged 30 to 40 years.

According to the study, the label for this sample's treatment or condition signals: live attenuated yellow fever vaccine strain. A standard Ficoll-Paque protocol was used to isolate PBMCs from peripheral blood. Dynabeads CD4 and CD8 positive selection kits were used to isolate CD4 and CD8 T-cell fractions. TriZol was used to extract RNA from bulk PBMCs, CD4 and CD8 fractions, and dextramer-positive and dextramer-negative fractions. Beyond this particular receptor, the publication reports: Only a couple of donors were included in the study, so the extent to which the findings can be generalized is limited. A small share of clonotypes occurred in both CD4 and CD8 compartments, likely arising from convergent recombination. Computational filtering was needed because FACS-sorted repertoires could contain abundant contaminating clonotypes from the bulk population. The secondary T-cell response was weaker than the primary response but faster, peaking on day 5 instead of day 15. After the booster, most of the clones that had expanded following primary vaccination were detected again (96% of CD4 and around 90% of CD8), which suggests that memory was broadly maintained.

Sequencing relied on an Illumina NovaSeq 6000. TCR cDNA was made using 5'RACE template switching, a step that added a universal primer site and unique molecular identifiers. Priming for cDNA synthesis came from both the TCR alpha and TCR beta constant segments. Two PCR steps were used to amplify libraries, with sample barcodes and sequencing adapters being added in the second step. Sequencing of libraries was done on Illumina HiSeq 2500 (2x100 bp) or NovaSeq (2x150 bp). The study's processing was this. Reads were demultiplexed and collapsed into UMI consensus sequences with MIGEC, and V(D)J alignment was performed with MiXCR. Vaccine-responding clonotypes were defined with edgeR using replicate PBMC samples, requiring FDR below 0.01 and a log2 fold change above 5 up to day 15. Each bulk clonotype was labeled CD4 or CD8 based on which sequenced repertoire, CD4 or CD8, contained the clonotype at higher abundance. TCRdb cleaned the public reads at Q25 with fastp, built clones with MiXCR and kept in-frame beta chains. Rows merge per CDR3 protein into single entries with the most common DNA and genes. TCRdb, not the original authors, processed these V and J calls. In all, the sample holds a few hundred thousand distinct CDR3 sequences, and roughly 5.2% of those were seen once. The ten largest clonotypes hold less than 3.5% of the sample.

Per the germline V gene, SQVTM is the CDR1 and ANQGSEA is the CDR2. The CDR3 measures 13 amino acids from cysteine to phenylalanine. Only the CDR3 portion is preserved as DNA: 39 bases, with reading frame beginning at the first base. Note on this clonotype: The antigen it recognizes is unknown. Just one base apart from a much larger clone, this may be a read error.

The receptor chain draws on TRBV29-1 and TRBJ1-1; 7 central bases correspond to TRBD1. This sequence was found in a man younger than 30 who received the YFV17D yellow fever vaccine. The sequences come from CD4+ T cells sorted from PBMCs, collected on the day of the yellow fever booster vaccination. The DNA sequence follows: TGCAGCGGAGAGGGACAGATGAACATTGAAGCTTTCTTT. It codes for CSGEGQMNIEAFF. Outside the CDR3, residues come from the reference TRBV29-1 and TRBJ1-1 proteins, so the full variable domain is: SAVISQKPSRDICQRGTSLTIQCQVDSQVTMMFWYRQQPGQSLTLIATANQGSEATYESGFVIDKFPISRPNLTFSTLTVSNMSPEDSSIYLCSGEGQMNIEAFFGQGTRLTVV.